The source of this TCR beta chain is a study of OX40 agonist ivuxolimab in advanced cancers. Study-level background: Subjects had a mean age of 60 years, with a range of 23 to 79; around 84% were male. Study results and limitations: Among the nonresponders, some also had low normalized T-cell clonal expansion.

As regards this clone: Its antigen remains unknown.

TCRdb's table, derived via immunoSEQ multiplex PCR, lists solely in-frame clones and lacks some. Of 60,000 to 100,000 clones detected, 84% appear once; the ten largest clones hold roughly 0.53%. The CDR3 has 15 residues. CDR1 SGHDT and CDR2 YYEEEE come from the germline V gene. V lost 1 base, J lost 0 bases, and 5 bases lay in between. The input for sequencing was CD4+ or CD8+ T cells sorted from blood, taken in a trial of the OX40 agonist ivuxolimab. This clonotype originated in an adult with an advanced solid tumor such as melanoma, head and neck, liver or kidney cancer. This chain uses TRBV5-6 with TRBJ2-6, with unresolved D. The CDR3 coding sequence is TGTGCCAGCAGCTTGATTACCTCTGGGGCCAACGTCCTGACTTTC. Encoded protein: CASSLITSGANVLTF. Using reference TRBV5-6 and TRBJ2-6 for the parts outside the CDR3, the full variable domain is DAGVTQSPTHLIKTRGQQVTLRCSPKSGHDTVSWYQQALGQGPQFIFQYYEEEERQRGNFPDRFSGHQFPNYSSELNVNALLLGDSALYLCASSLITSGANVLTFGAGSRLTVL.